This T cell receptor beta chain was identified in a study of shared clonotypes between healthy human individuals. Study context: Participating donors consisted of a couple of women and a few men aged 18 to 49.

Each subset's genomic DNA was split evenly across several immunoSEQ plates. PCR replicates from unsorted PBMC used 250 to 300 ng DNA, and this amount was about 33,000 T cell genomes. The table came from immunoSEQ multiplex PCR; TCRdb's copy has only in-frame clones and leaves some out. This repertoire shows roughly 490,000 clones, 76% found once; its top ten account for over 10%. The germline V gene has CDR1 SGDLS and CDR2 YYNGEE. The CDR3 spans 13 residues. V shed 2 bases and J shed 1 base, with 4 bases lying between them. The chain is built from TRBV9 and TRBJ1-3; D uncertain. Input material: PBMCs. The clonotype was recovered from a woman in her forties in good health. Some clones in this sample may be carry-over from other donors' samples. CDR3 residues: CASSVGSGNTIYF. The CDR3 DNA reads TGTGCCAGCAGCGTTGGTTCTGGAAACACCATATATTTT.